The sequence of this T cell receptor beta chain was determined in a study of blood T cell repertoires in COVID-19. Looking at the study overall: The United States, Italy and Spain were the sources of the acute and convalescent COVID-19 samples. The cDNA or gDNA used as material had been derived from T cells, B-cell-depleted T cells, or PBMCs.

The V and J ends lost 2 bases and 8 bases, in that order; junction bases with no gene match: 3. Germline V gives CDR1 SGHAT, CDR2 FQNNGV. CDR3 length: 14 amino acids. The data were produced by immunoSEQ multiplex PCR, yet TCRdb's version contains in-frame clones alone and is incomplete. The table has some 200,000 clones, roughly 94% seen once. The rearrangement joins TRBV11-2 to TRBJ2-1; 10 nucleotides match TRBD2. The TCR was taken from a man aged 25 to 45 with COVID-19, enrolled during active disease. The sequenced sample was peripheral blood. CDR3 DNA sequence: TGTGCCAGCAGCTTACTAGCGGGGGTTTATGAGCAGTTCTTC. Protein sequence: CASSLLAGVYEQFF. The variable domain in full, with the rest retrieved from reference TRBV11-2 and TRBJ2-1, is EAGVAQSPRYKIIEKRQSVAFWCNPISGHATLYWYQQILGQGPKLLIQFQNNGVVDDSQLPKDRFSAERLKGVDSTLKIQPAKLEDSAVYLCASSLLAGVYEQFFGPGTRLTVL.